The T cell receptor beta chain under discussion was sequenced for a study of blood T cell repertoires in COVID-19. Study background: Collection of acute and convalescent COVID-19 samples took place in the United States, Italy and Spain. T cells, B-cell-depleted T cells, or PBMCs supplied cDNA or gDNA.

With V trimmed by 5 bases and J by 5 bases, 5 bases remained unmatched. Germline-derived CDR1 and CDR2 are SGHTA and FQGTGA. The length of the CDR3 is 13 residues. How the authors handled the data: The assay estimated nucleated cells by amplifying reference gene primers. This table comes from immunoSEQ multiplex PCR, and its TCRdb copy is limited to in-frame clones, with some not included. Clonal size and the V and J genes are those of that table, whereas D and trimming came from the DNA. The sample holds 70,000 to 100,000 clones, 88% seen once. Sequenced: peripheral blood. This TCR was sampled from a human donor in a cohort sampled during active COVID-19. The chain couples TRBV7-3 to TRBJ1-1; TRBD1 matches 7 bases. CDR3 bases: TGTGCCAGCAGCCGTCCAGGGGGAACTGAAGCTTTCTTT. This encodes CASSRPGGTEAFF.